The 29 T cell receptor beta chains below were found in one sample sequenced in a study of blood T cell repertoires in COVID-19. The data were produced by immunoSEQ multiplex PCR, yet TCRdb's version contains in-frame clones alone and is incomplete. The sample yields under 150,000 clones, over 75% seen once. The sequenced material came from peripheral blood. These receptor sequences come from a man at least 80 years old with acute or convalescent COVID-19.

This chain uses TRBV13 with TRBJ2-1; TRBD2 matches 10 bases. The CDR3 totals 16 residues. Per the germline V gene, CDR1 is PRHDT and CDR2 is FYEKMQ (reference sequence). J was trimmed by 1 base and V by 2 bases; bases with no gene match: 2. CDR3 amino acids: CASSLPSGRSYNEQFF. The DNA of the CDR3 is TGTGCCAGCAGCTTACCTAGCGGGAGATCCTACAATGAGCAGTTCTTC.

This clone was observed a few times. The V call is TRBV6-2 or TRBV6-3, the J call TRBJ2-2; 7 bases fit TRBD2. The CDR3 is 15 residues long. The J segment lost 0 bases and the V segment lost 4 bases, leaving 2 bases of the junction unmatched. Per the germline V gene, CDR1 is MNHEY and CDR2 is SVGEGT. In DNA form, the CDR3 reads TGTGCCAGCAGTTGGCTAGCGGCGAACACCGGGGAGCTGTTTTTT. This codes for CASSWLAANTGELFF.

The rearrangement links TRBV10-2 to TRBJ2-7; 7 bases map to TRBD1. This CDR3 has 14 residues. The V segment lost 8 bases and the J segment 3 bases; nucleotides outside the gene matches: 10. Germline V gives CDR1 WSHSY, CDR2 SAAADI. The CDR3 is CASRREGANYEQYF. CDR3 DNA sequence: TGCGCCAGCCGTAGAGAGGGGGCGAACTACGAGCAGTACTTC.

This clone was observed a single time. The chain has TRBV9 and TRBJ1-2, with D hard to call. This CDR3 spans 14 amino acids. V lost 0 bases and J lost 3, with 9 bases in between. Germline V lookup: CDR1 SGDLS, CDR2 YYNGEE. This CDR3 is CASSVDGSYYGYTF. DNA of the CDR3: TGTGCCAGCAGCGTAGATGGGAGTTACTATGGCTACACCTTC.

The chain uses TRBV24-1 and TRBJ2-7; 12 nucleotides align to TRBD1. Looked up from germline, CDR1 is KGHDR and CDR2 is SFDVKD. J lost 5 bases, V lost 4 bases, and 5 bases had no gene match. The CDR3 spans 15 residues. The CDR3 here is CATSDPGTGGHEQYF. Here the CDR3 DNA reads TGTGCCACCAGTGACCCCGGGACAGGGGGCCACGAGCAGTACTTC.

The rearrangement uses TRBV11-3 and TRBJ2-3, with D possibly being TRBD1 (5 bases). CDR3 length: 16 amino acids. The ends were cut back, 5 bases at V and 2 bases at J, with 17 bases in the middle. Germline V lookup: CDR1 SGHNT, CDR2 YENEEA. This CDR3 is CASSHSGAAYTDTQYF. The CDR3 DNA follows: TGTGCCAGCAGCCATAGTGGGGCGGCTTACACAGATACGCAGTATTTT.

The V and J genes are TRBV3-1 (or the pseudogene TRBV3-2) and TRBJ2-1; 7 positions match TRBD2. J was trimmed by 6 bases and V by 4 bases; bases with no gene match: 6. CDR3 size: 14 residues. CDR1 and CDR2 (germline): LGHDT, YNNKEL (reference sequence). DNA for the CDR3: TGTGCCAGCAGCCCGCAGCGGGGTATCAATGAGCAGTTCTTC. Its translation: CASSPQRGINEQFF.

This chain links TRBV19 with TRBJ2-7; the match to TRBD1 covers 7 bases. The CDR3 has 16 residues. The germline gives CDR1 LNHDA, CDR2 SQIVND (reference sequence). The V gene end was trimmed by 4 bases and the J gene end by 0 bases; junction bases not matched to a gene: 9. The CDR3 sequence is CASSTSMDRSSYEQYF. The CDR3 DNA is TGTGCCAGTAGTACATCGATGGACAGGAGCTCCTACGAGCAGTACTTC.

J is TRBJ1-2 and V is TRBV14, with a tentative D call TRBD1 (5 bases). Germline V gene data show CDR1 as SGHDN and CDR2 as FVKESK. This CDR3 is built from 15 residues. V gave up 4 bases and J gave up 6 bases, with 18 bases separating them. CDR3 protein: CASSLVIAGKDGYTF. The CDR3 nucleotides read TGTGCCAGCAGCCTTGTCATCGCAGGGAAGGATGGCTACACCTTC.

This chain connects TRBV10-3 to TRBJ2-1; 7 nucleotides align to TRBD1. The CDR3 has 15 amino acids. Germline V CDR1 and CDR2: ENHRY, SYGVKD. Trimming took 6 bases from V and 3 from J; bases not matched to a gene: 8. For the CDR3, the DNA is TGTGCCATCAGGCACACCGGGACAGACTACAATGAGCAGTTCTTC. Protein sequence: CAIRHTGTDYNEQFF.

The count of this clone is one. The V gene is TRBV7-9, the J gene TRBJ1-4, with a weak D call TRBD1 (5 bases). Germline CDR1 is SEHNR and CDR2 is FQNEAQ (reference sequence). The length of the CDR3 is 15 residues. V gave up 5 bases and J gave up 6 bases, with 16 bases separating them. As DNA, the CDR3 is TGTGCCAGCAGCCGGCCGGGGGAGGGTGATGAAAAACTGTTTTTT. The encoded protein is CASSRPGEGDEKLFF.

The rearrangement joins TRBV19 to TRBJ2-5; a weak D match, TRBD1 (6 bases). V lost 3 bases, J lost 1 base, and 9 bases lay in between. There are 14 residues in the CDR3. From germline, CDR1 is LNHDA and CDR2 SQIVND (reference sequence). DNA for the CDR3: TGTGCCAGTAGTATTGGCAGGGGCCAAGAGACCCAGTACTTC. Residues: CASSIGRGQETQYF.

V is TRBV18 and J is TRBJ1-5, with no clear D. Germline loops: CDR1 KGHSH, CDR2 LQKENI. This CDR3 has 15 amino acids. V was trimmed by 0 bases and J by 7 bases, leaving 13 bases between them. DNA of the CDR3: TGTGCCAGCTCACCACCCTTACAGAGCGGGCAGCCCCAGCATTTT. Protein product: CASSPPLQSGQPQHF.

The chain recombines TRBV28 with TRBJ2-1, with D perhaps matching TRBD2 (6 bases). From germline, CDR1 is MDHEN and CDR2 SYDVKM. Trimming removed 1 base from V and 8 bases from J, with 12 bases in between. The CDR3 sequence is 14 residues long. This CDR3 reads CASSLSGTLDEQFF. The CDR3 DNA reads TGTGCCAGCAGTTTATCCGGGACTCTCGATGAGCAGTTCTTC.

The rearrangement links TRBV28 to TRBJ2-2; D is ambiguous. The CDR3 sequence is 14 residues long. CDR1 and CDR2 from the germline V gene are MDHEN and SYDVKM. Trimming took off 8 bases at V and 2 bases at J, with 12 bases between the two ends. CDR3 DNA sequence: TGTGCCAGCTATCACCAGACTAACACCGGGGAGCTGTTTTTT. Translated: CASYHQTNTGELFF.

The CDR3 nucleotides are TGCGCCAGCAGCTTGATAGAGACTGGGGCCAACGTCCTGACTTTC. Residues: CASSLIETGANVLTF. The rearrangement links TRBV5-1 to TRBJ2-6; D is unresolved. The germline gives CDR1 SGHRS, CDR2 YFSETQ. CDR3 size: 15 residues. V was pared by 1 base and J by 2 bases, with 7 bases between.

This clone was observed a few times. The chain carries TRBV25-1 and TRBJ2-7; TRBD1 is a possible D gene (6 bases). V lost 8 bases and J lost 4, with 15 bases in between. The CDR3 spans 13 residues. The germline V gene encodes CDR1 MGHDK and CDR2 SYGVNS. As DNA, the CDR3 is TGTGCCAGCTCCCGGGCAGGGGAGTACGAGCAGTACTTC. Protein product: CASSRAGEYEQYF.

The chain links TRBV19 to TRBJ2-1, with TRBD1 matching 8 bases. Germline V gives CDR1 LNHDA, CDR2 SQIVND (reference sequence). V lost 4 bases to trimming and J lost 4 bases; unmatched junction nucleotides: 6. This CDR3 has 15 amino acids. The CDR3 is CASSTGTGWYNEQFF. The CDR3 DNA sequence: TGTGCCAGTAGTACAGGGACAGGCTGGTACAATGAGCAGTTCTTC.

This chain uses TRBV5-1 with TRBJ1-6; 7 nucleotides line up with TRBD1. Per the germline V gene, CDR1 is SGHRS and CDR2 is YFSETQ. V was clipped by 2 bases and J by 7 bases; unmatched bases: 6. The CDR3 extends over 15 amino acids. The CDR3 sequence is CASSLAGTENSPLHF. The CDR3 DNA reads TGCGCCAGCAGCTTAGCCGGGACAGAGAATTCACCCCTCCACTTT.

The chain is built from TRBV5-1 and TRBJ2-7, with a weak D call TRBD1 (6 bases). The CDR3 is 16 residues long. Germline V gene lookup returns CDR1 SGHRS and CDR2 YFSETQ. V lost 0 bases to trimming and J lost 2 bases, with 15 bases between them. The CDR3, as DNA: TGCGCCAGCAGCTTGGGAGGACAGAGAGTAGCCTACGAGCAGTACTTC. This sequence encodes CASSLGGQRVAYEQYF.

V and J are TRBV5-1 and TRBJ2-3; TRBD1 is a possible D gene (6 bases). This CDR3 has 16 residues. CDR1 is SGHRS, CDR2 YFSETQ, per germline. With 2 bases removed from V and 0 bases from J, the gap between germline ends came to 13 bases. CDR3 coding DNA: TGCGCCAGCAGCTTAGAGGGACACAGTAGCACAGATACGCAGTATTTT. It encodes CASSLEGHSSTDTQYF.

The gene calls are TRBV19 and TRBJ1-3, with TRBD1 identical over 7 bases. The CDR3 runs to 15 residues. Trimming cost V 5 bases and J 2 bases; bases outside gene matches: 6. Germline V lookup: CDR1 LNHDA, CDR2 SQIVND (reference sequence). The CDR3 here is CASSVLQGTGNTIYF. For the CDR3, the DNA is TGTGCCAGTAGTGTTTTACAGGGGACTGGAAACACCATATATTTT.

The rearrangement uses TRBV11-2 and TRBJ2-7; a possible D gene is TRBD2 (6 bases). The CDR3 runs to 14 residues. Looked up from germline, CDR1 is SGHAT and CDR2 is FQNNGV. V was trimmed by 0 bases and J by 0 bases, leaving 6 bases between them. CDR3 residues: CASSLDGSSYEQYF. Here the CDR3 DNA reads TGTGCCAGCAGCTTAGACGGGAGCTCCTACGAGCAGTACTTC.

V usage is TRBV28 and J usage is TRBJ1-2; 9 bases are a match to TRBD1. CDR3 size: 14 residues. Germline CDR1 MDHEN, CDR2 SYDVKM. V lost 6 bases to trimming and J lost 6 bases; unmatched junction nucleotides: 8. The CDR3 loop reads CASSQNRGLNGYTF. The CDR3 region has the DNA TGTGCCAGCAGCCAAAACAGGGGGCTCAATGGCTACACCTTC.

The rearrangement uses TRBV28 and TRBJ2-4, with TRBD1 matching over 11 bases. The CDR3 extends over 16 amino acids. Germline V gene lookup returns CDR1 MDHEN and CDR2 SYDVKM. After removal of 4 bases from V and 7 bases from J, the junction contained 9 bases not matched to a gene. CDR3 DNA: TGTGCCAGCAGTTCTGGGACAGGGGGGGGGTGGAACATTCAGTACTTC. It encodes CASSSGTGGGWNIQYF. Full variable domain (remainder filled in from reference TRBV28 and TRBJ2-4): DVKVTQSSRYLVKRTGEKVFLECVQDMDHENMFWYRQDPGLGLRLIYFSYDVKMKEKGDIPEGYSVSREKKERFSLILESASTNQTSMYLCASSSGTGGGWNIQYFGAGTRLSVL.

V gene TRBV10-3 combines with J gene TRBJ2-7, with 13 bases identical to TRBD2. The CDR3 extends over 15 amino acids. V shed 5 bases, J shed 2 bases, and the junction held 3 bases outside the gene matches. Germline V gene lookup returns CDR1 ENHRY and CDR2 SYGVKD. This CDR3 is CAISSGLAGAYEQYF. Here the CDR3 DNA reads TGTGCCATCAGTTCCGGACTAGCGGGAGCCTACGAGCAGTACTTC.

The CDR3 loop reads CASSVEDYATQYF. As DNA, the CDR3 is TGTGCCAGCAGCGTAGAAGACTACGCTACGCAGTATTTT. V gene TRBV9 combines with J gene TRBJ2-3; a weak D match, TRBD2 (5 bases). This CDR3 comprises 13 residues. Trimming removed 0 bases from V and 8 bases from J, with 10 bases in between. Germline-derived CDR1 and CDR2 are SGDLS and YYNGEE.

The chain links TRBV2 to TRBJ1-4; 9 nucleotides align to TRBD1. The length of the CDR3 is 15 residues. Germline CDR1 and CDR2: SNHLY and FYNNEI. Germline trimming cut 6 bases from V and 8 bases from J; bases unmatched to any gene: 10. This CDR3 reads CASRKQGAGGEKLFF. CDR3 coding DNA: TGTGCCAGCAGAAAACAGGGGGCAGGAGGGGAAAAACTGTTTTTT.

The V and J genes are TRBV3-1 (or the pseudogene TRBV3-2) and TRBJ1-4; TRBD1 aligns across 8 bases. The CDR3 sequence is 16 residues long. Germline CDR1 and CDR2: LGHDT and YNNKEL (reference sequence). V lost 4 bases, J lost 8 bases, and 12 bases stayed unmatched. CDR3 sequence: CASSLSSDREYEKLFF. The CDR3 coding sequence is TGTGCCAGCAGCCTCTCCTCGGACAGGGAGTACGAAAAACTGTTTTTT.